One T cell receptor (beta chain) is described in this entry. This sample stems from a study of T-cell memory formation after mild COVID-19. About the study: There were largely donor-specific TCR clusters.

V lost 2 bases and J lost 6; bases outside the gene matches: 7. This CDR3 is 16 amino acids long. The germline V gene has CDR1 LGHDT and CDR2 YNNKEL (reference sequence). cDNA libraries for TCR alpha and TCR beta, carrying sample barcodes and UMIs, came from 5'RACE with constant-segment primers. TCRdb independently ran MiXCR on the 5' RACE reads; one entry per CDR3 protein. The sample holds fewer than 300,000 distinct CDR3 sequences, under 20% seen once. The origin of this receptor is a man aged 18 to 30 who had mild COVID-19 (a few samples of this study predate the infection). Cell type and time point are not known. This sequence joins TRBV3-1 and TRBJ1-6; 7 bases align to TRBD1. Source material: PBMCs or a T cell subset sorted from them (not recorded which). CDR3 residues: CASSQRGQVRNSPLHF. In nucleotides, the CDR3 is TGTGCCAGCAGCCAAAGGGGGCAGGTTCGTAATTCACCCCTCCACTTT.